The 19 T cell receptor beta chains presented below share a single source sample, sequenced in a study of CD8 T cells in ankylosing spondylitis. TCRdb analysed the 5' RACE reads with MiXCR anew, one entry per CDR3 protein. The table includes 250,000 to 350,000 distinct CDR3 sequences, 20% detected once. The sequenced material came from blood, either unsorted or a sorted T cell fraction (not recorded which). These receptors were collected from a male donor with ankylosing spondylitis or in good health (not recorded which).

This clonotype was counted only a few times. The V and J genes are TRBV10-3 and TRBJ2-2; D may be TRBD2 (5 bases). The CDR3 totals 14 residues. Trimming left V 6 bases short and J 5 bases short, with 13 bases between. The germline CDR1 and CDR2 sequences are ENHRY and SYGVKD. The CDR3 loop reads CAIRSGPETGELFF. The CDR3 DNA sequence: TGTGCCATCAGGAGCGGTCCTGAGACCGGGGAGCTGTTTTTT.

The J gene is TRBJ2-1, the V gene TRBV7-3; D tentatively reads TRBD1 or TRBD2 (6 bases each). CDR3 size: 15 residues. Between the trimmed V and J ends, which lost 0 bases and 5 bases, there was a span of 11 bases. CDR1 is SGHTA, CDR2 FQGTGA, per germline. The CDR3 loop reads CASSLTGGPDNEQFF. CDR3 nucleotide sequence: TGTGCCAGCAGCTTAACGGGGGGCCCCGACAATGAGCAGTTCTTC.

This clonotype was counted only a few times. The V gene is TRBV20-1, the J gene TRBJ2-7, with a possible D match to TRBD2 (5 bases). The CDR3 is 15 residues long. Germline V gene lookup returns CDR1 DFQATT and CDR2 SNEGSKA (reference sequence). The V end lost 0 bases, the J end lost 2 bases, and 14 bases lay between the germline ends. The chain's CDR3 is CSARDSSGSPYEQYV. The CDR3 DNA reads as TGCAGTGCTAGAGATTCGAGCGGTTCTCCCTACGAGCAGTACGTC.

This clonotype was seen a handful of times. CDR3 sequence reads: CASSVSSGTSGSYEQYV. The CDR3 DNA reads as TGTGCCAGCAGCGTAAGTTCCGGGACTAGCGGGAGTTACGAGCAGTACGTC. This chain uses TRBV9 with TRBJ2-7, with TRBD2 matching over 14 bases. The CDR3 is 17 amino acids. CDR1 is SGDLS and CDR2 is YYNGEE in the germline V gene. V lost 1 base and J lost 4; bases outside the gene matches: 7.

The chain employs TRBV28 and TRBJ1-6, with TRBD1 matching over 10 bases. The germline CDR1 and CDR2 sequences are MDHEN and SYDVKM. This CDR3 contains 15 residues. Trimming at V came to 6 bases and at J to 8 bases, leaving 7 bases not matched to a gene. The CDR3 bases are TGTGCCAGCAGCCCGGGACAGGGGAATGATTCACCCCTCCACTTT. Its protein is CASSPGQGNDSPLHF.

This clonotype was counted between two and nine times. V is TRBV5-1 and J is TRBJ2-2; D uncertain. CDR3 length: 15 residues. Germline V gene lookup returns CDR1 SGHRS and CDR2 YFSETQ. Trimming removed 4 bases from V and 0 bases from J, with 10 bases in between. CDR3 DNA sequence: TGCGCCAGCAGCACCGGAAGGGCGAACACCGGGGAGCTGTTTTTT. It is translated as CASSTGRANTGELFF.

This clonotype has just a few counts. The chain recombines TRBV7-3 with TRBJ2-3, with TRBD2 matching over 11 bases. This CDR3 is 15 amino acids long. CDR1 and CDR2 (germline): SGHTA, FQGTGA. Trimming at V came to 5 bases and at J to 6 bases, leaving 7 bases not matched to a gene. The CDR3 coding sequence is TGTGCCAGCAGCGACGGGACTAGCGGTGGGGATACGCAGTATTTT. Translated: CASSDGTSGGDTQYF.

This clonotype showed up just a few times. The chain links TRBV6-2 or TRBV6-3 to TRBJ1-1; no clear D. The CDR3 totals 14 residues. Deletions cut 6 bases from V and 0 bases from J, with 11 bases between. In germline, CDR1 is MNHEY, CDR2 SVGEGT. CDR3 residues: CASRNPVMNTEAFF. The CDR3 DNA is TGTGCCAGCAGGAACCCCGTTATGAACACTGAAGCTTTCTTT.

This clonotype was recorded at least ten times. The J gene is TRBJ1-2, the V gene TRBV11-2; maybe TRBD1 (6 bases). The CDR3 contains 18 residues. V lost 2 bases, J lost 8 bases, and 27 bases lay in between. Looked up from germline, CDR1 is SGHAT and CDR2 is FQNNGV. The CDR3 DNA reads TGTGCCAGCAGCTTAAGAGCGGGGGCCCATGTAAAGCGAGGAGGCTACACCTTC. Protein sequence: CASSLRAGAHVKRGGYTF. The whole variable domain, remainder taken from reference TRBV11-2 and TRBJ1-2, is EAGVAQSPRYKIIEKRQSVAFWCNPISGHATLYWYQQILGQGPKLLIQFQNNGVVDDSQLPKDRFSAERLKGVDSTLKIQPAKLEDSAVYLCASSLRAGAHVKRGGYTFGSGTRLTVV.

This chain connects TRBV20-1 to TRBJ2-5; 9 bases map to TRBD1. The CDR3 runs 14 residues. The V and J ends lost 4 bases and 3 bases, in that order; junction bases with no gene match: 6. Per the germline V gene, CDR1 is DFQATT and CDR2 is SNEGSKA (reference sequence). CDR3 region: CSATKDRGEETQYF. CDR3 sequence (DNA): TGCAGTGCTACGAAGGACAGGGGAGAAGAGACCCAGTACTTC.

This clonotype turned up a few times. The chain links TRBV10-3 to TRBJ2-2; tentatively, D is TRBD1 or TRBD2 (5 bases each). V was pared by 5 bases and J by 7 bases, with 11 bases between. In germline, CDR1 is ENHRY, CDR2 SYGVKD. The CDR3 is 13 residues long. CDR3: CAISPGSGGELFF. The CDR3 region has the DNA TGTGCCATCAGTCCAGGGAGCGGCGGGGAGCTGTTTTTT.

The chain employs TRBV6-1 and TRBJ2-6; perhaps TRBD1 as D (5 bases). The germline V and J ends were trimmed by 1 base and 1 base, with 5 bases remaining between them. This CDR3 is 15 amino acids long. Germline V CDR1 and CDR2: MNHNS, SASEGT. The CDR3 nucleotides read TGTGCCAGCAGTGAAGGACAGTCTGGGGCCAACGTCCTGACTTTC. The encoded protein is CASSEGQSGANVLTF.

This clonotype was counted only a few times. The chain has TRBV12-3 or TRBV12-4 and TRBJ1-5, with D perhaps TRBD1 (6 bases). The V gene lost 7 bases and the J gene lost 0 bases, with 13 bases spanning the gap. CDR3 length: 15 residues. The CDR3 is CASTSDRISNQPQHF. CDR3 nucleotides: TGTGCCAGCACATCCGACAGGATTAGCAATCAGCCCCAGCATTTT.

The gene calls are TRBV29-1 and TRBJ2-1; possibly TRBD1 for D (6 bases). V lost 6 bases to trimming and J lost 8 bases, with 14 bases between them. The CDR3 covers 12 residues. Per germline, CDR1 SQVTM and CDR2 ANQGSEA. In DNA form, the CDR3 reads TGCAGCGTCGAACAGGGCGCGGATGAGCAGTTCTTC. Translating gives CSVEQGADEQFF.

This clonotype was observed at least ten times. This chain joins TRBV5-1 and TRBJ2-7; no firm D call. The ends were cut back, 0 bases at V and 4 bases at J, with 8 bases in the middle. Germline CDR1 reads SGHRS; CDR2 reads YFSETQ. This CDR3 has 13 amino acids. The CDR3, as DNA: TGCGCCAGCAGCTTGGGAGTCGGATACGAGCAGTACGTC. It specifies CASSLGVGYEQYV.

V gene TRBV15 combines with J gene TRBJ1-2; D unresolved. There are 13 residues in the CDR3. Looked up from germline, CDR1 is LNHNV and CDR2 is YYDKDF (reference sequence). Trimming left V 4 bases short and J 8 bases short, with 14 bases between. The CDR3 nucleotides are TGTGCCACCAGCAATCCAGGCGCCTCCGGCTACACCTTC. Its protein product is CATSNPGASGYTF.

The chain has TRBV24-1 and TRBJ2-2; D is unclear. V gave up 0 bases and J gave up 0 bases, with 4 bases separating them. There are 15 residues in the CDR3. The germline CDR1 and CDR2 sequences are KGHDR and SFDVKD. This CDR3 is CATSDLFSNTGELFF. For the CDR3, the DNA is TGTGCCACCAGTGATTTGTTCTCGAACACCGGGGAGCTGTTTTTT.

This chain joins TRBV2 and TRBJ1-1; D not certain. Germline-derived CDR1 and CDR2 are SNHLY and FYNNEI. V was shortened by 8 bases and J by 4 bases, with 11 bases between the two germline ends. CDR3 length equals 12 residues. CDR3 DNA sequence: TGTGCCAGCCGAAGACCTGGCACTGAAGCTTTCTTT. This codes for CASRRPGTEAFF.

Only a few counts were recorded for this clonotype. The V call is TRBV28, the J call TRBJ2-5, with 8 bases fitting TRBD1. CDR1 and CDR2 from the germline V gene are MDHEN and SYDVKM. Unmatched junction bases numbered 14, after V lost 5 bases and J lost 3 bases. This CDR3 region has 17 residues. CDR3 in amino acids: CASSPPTRTGKKETQYF. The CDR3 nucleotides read TGTGCCAGCAGTCCACCCACCAGGACAGGGAAAAAAGAGACCCAGTACTTC.